The 27 T cell receptor beta chains below were found in one sample sequenced in a study of shared clonotypes between healthy human individuals. Libraries were prepared by immunoSEQ multiplex PCR; TCRdb keeps only in-frame clonotypes and omits some of them. The sample carries roughly 2.6 million clones, over 85% recorded once. The sequencing sample was made of naive CD4+ T cells sorted from blood. Noted subset: CD45RA+ positively selected. The receptor source for this set is a man between 18 and 35 years old in good health.

For this clone: Compared with germline, one end of the junction differs, possibly owing to a read error. This chain uses TRBV30 with TRBJ1-1; perhaps TRBD1 as D (6 bases). The CDR3 spans 13 residues. Germline lookup yields CDR1 GTSNPN and CDR2 SVGIG (reference sequence). CDR3 protein: CAWSTGRNAEAFF. CDR3 DNA: TGTGCCTGGAGTACAGGGAGGAACGCTGAAGCTTTCTTT.

In the case of this clone: A much larger clone lies a single base off, so this may be a read error. Additional DNA sequences in this sample encode the identical CDR3. The chain recombines TRBV5-6 with TRBJ2-5; no definite D call. The V gene's germline CDR1 is SGHDT and CDR2 YYEEEE. This CDR3 has 11 amino acids. V lost 4 bases to trimming and J lost 5 bases, with 6 bases between them. The CDR3 region has the DNA TGTGCCAGCAGCCTAGAGGAGACCCAGTACTTC. Amino acid sequence: CASSLEETQYF.

The J gene is TRBJ1-2, the V gene TRBV6-6; D is undetermined. The V end lost 2 bases, the J end lost 1 base, and 8 bases lay between the germline ends. Looked up from germline, CDR1 is MNHNY and CDR2 is SVGAGI (reference sequence). This CDR3 is built from 14 residues. In DNA, the CDR3 is TGTGCCAGCAGTTACGCGGAGGGTAACTATGGCTACACCTTC. This codes for CASSYAEGNYGYTF.

The V and J genes are TRBV7-9 and TRBJ2-3; 13 bases are a match to TRBD2. The CDR3 is 16 residues long. V was pared by 4 bases and J by 2 bases, with 3 bases of the junction left unmatched. Looked up from germline, CDR1 is SEHNR and CDR2 is FQNEAQ (reference sequence). In DNA, the CDR3 is TGTGCCAGCAGCTCCGGACTAGCGGGAGCCACAGATACGCAGTATTTT. Its protein product is CASSSGLAGATDTQYF.

This clone was recorded a few times. The J gene is TRBJ1-1, the V gene TRBV20-1, with D unresolved. The length of the CDR3 is 11 residues. Trimming removed 6 bases from V and 3 bases from J, with 8 bases in between. CDR1 is DFQATT and CDR2 is SNEGSKA in the germline V gene (reference sequence). The CDR3 sequence: CSASLDTEAFF. In DNA form, the CDR3 reads TGCAGTGCGAGCCTTGACACTGAAGCTTTCTTT.

CDR3 residues: CASSQNLLTGSSTQYF. The CDR3 region has the DNA TGCGCCAGCAGCCAAAACCTCTTGACAGGTTCGTCGACCCAGTACTTC. This rearrangement joins TRBV4-3 to TRBJ2-5, with a possible D match to TRBD1 (6 bases). V was clipped by 2 bases and J by 7 bases, with 20 bases between them. In germline, CDR1 is LGHNA, CDR2 YSLEER. The CDR3 loop spans 16 amino acids.

CDR3 coding DNA: TGTGCCAGTAGGGACAGGGGTTACGATACGCAGTATTTT. It yields the protein CASRDRGYDTQYF. The genes are TRBV19 and TRBJ2-3; TRBD1 agrees at 9 bases. The CDR3 loop spans 13 amino acids. V lost 6 bases and J lost 6; bases outside the gene matches: 4. Germline V lookup: CDR1 LNHDA, CDR2 SQIVND (reference sequence).

The chain links TRBV19 to TRBJ2-2, with TRBD1 as a possible D gene (5 bases). The CDR3 loop spans 16 amino acids. Trimming left V 5 bases short and J 7 bases short, with 20 bases between. Germline CDR1 is LNHDA and CDR2 is SQIVND (reference sequence). CDR3 amino acids: CASSASGFLVYGELFF. The CDR3 DNA reads as TGTGCCAGTAGTGCCTCAGGGTTTTTAGTCTACGGGGAGCTGTTTTTT.

The gene calls are TRBV7-9 and TRBJ2-7, with a weak D call TRBD2 (5 bases). This CDR3 region has 14 residues. V was trimmed by 4 bases and J by 2 bases, leaving 12 bases between them. CDR1 is SEHNR, CDR2 FQNEAQ, per germline (reference sequence). The CDR3 protein is CASSSRDFPYEQYF. CDR3 bases: TGTGCCAGCAGCTCCCGGGATTTTCCCTACGAGCAGTACTTC.

This chain joins TRBV4-2 and TRBJ2-2; TRBD2 aligns across 13 bases. CDR1 and CDR2 from the germline V gene are LGHNA and YNFKEQ. Trimming at V came to 2 bases and at J to 5 bases, leaving 11 bases not matched to a gene. The CDR3 spans 19 residues. CDR3 sequence: CASSQWAGGLAGATGELFF. The CDR3 coding sequence is TGTGCCAGCAGCCAATGGGCCGGCGGACTAGCGGGAGCTACCGGGGAGCTGTTTTTT.

The chain carries TRBV20-1 and TRBJ1-1, with a weak D call TRBD1 (5 bases). Germline V gene data show CDR1 as DFQATT and CDR2 as SNEGSKA (reference sequence). The germline V and J ends were trimmed by 4 bases and 8 bases, with 11 bases remaining between them. This CDR3 is 11 amino acids long. The CDR3 sequence is CSATPEGEAFF. In nucleotides, the CDR3 is TGCAGTGCTACCCCCGAGGGGGAAGCTTTCTTT.

V and J are TRBV6-5 and TRBJ1-6, with D possibly TRBD1 on 6 matching bases. Per the germline V gene, CDR1 is MNHEY and CDR2 is SVGAGI. The CDR3 length is 16 residues. V was pared by 2 bases and J by 6 bases, with 14 bases between. CDR3: CASSYTTGQGNSPLHF. The CDR3 DNA reads TGTGCCAGCAGTTACACCACAGGGCAGGGTAATTCACCCCTCCACTTT.

This clone was counted a few times. This chain uses TRBV10-3 with TRBJ1-6; D call uncertain. This CDR3 comprises 15 residues. The germline gives CDR1 ENHRY, CDR2 SYGVKD. V was cut by 7 bases and J by 9 bases, with 19 bases left in between. The CDR3 nucleotides read TGTGCCATCACCCGGGCACCAGGATCCGGTTCACCCCTCCACTTT. The encoded protein is CAITRAPGSGSPLHF.

Of note for this clone: Distinct nucleotide sequences in the sample also encode this CDR3. V gene TRBV6-5 combines with J gene TRBJ2-5, with a weak D call TRBD1 (6 bases). Trimming removed 6 bases at V and 1 base at J, with 6 bases between. The CDR3 is made up of 12 amino acids. Germline V gives CDR1 MNHEY, CDR2 SVGAGI. The DNA of the CDR3 is TGTGCCAGCAGCAGGGGCCAAGAGACCCAGTACTTC. This sequence encodes CASSRGQETQYF.

CDR3 residues: CASTQEGGPSYEQYF. The CDR3 DNA is TGTGCCAGCACTCAGGAGGGGGGGCCCTCCTACGAGCAGTACTTC. The chain carries TRBV7-2 and TRBJ2-7; D may be TRBD2 (7 bases). Trimming pared 7 bases from V and 0 bases from J, leaving 16 bases between. This CDR3 has 15 amino acids. Germline V gene lookup returns CDR1 SGHTA and CDR2 FQGNSA.

The chain is built from TRBV30 and TRBJ2-6, with D uncertain. The germline gives CDR1 GTSNPN, CDR2 SVGIG (reference sequence). The CDR3 contains 15 residues. The germline V and J ends were trimmed by 0 bases and 2 bases, with 8 bases remaining between them. CDR3 sequence (DNA): TGTGCCTGGAGTGTGGGGAAAGCTGGGGCCAACGTCCTGACTTTC. This translates into CAWSVGKAGANVLTF. Together with reference TRBV30 and TRBJ2-6, the CDR3 gives the full variable domain: SQTIHQWPATLVQPVGSPLSLECTVEGTSNPNLYWYRQAAGRGLQLLFYSVGIGQISSEVPQNLSASRPQDRQFILSSKKLLLSDSGFYLCAWSVGKAGANVLTFGAGSRLTVL.

The chain employs TRBV2 and TRBJ1-1; D not resolved. Trimming left V 6 bases short and J 1 base short, with 15 bases between. Germline V gene lookup returns CDR1 SNHLY and CDR2 FYNNEI. The CDR3 runs 15 residues. CDR3 DNA: TGTGCCAGCAGGGGAAGGTCGGGAGCGAACACTGAAGCTTTCTTT. Translating gives CASRGRSGANTEAFF. Filled out from reference TRBV2 and TRBJ1-1, the complete variable domain reads EPEVTQTPSHQVTQMGQEVILRCVPISNHLYFYWYRQILGQKVEFLVSFYNNEISEKSEIFDDQFSVERPDGSNFTLKIRSTKLEDSAMYFCASRGRSGANTEAFFGQGTRLTVV.

The table lists this clone with a few counts. Additional DNA sequences in this sample encode the identical CDR3. The rearrangement joins TRBV5-1 to TRBJ1-2, with a weak D call TRBD1 (6 bases). Germline CDR1 and CDR2: SGHRS and YFSETQ. Trimming removed 2 bases at V and 2 bases at J, with 7 bases between. This CDR3 spans 13 amino acids. The CDR3 loop reads CASSFTGNYGYTF. For the CDR3, the DNA is TGCGCCAGCAGCTTCACAGGGAACTATGGCTACACCTTC.

The chain is built from TRBV18 and TRBJ2-3; D tentatively reads TRBD1 or TRBD2 (5 bases each). V shed 5 bases and J shed 6 bases, with 6 bases lying between them. The V gene's germline CDR1 is KGHSH and CDR2 LQKENI. The CDR3 length is 11 residues. This CDR3 reads CASSEGDTQYF. CDR3 coding DNA: TGTGCCAGCTCAGAGGGGGATACGCAGTATTTT. Full variable domain (rest looked up from reference TRBV18 and TRBJ2-3): NAGVMQNPRHLVRRRGQEARLRCSPMKGHSHVYWYRQLPEEGLKFMVYLQKENIIDESGMPKERFSAEFPKEGPSILRIQQVVRGDSAAYFCASSEGDTQYFGPGTRLTVL.

The chain links TRBV6-4 to TRBJ1-1; 9 positions match TRBD1. This CDR3 has 16 amino acids. Germline V gene data show CDR1 as MRHNA and CDR2 as SNTAGT. The trim removed 0 bases at V and 3 bases at J, leaving 5 bases unmatched. CDR3 sequence: CASSDSGTGSDTEAFF. The CDR3 nucleotides are TGTGCCAGCAGTGACTCGGGGACAGGGTCGGACACTGAAGCTTTCTTT.

This clone was picked up one time. The chain couples TRBV2 to TRBJ2-1, with 9 bases lining up with TRBD2. Germline V gene sequence: CDR1 SNHLY, CDR2 FYNNEI. There are 17 residues in the CDR3. V trimming: 3 bases; J trimming: 4 bases; junction bases outside the gene matches: 10. This CDR3 reads CASSDLAGGNLYNEQFF. The CDR3 coding sequence is TGTGCCAGCAGTGACCTGGCGGGAGGGAACCTATACAATGAGCAGTTCTTC.

The chain recombines TRBV19 with TRBJ2-7; D is uncertain. The CDR3 consists of 15 residues. The germline CDR1 and CDR2 sequences are LNHDA and SQIVND (reference sequence). Trimming took off 2 bases at V and 3 bases at J, with 14 bases between the two ends. CDR3 in amino acids: CASSIHIRALYEQYF. The CDR3 bases are TGTGCCAGTAGTATACATATTAGGGCGCTCTACGAGCAGTACTTC.

The V gene is TRBV5-1, the J gene TRBJ2-5; D not certain. Germline V gene sequence: CDR1 SGHRS, CDR2 YFSETQ. This CDR3 has 16 amino acids. V was pared by 2 bases and J by 1 base, with 15 bases between. The CDR3 region has the DNA TGCGCCAGCAGCTTAGAACCCTCAAGATTCCAAGAGACCCAGTACTTC. Translated: CASSLEPSRFQETQYF.

V and J are TRBV2 and TRBJ1-6; D uncertain. Trimming took off 1 base at V and 9 bases at J, with 10 bases between the two ends. Germline-derived CDR1 and CDR2 are SNHLY and FYNNEI. The CDR3 extends over 14 amino acids. The CDR3 coding sequence is TGTGCCAGCAGTGAAGTCAGAGAGGGTTCACCCCTCCACTTT. Translation: CASSEVREGSPLHF.

The gene calls are TRBV4-3 and TRBJ1-2; a possible D gene is TRBD1 (6 bases). V was cut by 0 bases and J by 10 bases, with 15 bases left in between. The germline gives CDR1 LGHNA, CDR2 YSLEER. The CDR3 runs 14 residues. CDR3 amino acids: CASSQEQQGDLYTF. The CDR3 DNA sequence: TGCGCCAGCAGCCAAGAACAACAGGGAGACCTCTACACCTTC.

The V and J genes are TRBV7-8 and TRBJ2-7; D may match TRBD1 or TRBD2 (6 bases each). There are 15 residues in the CDR3. Between the trimmed V and J ends, which lost 2 bases and 3 bases, there was a span of 14 bases. CDR1 and CDR2 from the germline V gene are SGHVS and FQNEAQ. The CDR3 reads CASSLMGGKNYEQYF. The DNA of the CDR3 is TGTGCCAGCAGCTTAATGGGGGGCAAAAACTACGAGCAGTACTTC. The full variable domain, its missing parts supplied by reference TRBV7-8 and TRBJ2-7, is GAGVSQSPRYKVAKRGQDVALRCDPISGHVSLFWYQQALGQGPEFLTYFQNEAQLDKSGLPSDRFFAERPEGSVSTLKIQRTQQEDSAVYLCASSLMGGKNYEQYFGPGTRLTVT.

The chain links TRBV7-8 to TRBJ2-7; D is possibly TRBD1 (6 bases). Trimming stripped 5 bases from V and 9 bases from J, with 14 bases between. The germline V gene has CDR1 SGHVS and CDR2 FQNEAQ. The CDR3 totals 12 residues. For the CDR3, the DNA is TGTGCCAGCAGCCAGACAGGTGCCGGGCAGTACTTC. It translates to CASSQTGAGQYF.